This T cell receptor (beta chain) was sequenced during a study of identifying expanded T cells in peripheral blood (dated by TCRdb to about 2019). At the level of the whole study: Separate aliquots of the same genomic DNA pool were sequenced to produce technical replicates, and four replicates were compared in pairs. On the study overall, not on this receptor specifically: Between technical replicates the binomial model flagged approximately 1.2 differentially abundant clones, whereas over roughly 2 weeks the binomial model flagged about 16.4 and over four weeks roughly 20. The beta-binomial model significantly reduced the number of clones called differentially abundant and the false-positive rate across all healthy-donor time intervals. For all healthy donors, the variance in clone template counts between approximately two-week samples rose significantly as total template count increased. The authors expected that biological variance in healthy repertoires might rise further over much longer intervals, such as months to years.

Reading the germline V gene (reference sequence) gives CDR1 LNHDA and CDR2 SQIVND. V loses 1 base, J loses 2 bases, and the germline ends lie 11 bases apart. Including the terminal cysteine and phenylalanine, the CDR3 comprises 15 residues. Only the CDR3 DNA stays, 45 bases, in frame from base 1. During the collection period, no infections or other immune events were recorded for the healthy donors. Healthy-donor blood repertoires served as a training cohort to calibrate time-dependent variance in a beta-binomial model of T-cell clone differential abundance. There were around ten healthy donors in the training cohort, of whom 3 were female and 7 were male. An age range of roughly 25 to 65 years, with an average of roughly 47 years, was recorded for the donors. Whole blood was collected from each healthy donor at three time points spaced about two weeks apart and obtained from a commercial supplier. For immunosequencing, genomic DNA was extracted from whole blood that had not been sorted.

Turning to this clone: This receptor's antigen is unknown. Base quality data are lacking; no much larger clone is found one base away.

The immunoSEQ Assay, which relies on bias-controlled multiplex PCR amplification of genomic DNA, was used to profile TCRbeta CDR3 regions. The source study handled its data this way. The absolute abundance of each unique TCRbeta CDR3 region was quantified after sequences were collapsed and filtered. Two models were used to test differential abundance: a binomial model (Fisher-equivalent) and a beta-binomial model that adds time-dependent variance fitted from healthy donors. Clones with fewer than 5 combined templates were removed, and differential abundance was called for clones with a Benjamini-Hochberg FDR below 0.01. The form v = (b*log(k)+a)^2 was used to model beta-binomial variance as a function of total template count across the two samples. The source is immuneACCESS, and TCRdb retained only in-frame sequences with V and J called. Part of the clones is not carried over; for the studies checked, unresolved V genes explain less than half of this, and the remainder is unexplained. That table is the source of V, J and clone size, and D and trimming were worked out from the DNA. For this sample the table gives some 78,000 clones, of which almost 85% were detected only once. The leading ten clones occupy roughly 18% of the sample.

This sequence was found in a person aged 18-70 years in good health. Source material: blood. The rearranged segments are TRBV19 and TRBJ1-1; confidence is insufficient to name the D gene. The DNA sequence is given as TGTGCCAGTAGTATAGGGGAGACAACTAACACTGAAGCTTTCTTT. This codes for CASSIGETTNTEAFF.